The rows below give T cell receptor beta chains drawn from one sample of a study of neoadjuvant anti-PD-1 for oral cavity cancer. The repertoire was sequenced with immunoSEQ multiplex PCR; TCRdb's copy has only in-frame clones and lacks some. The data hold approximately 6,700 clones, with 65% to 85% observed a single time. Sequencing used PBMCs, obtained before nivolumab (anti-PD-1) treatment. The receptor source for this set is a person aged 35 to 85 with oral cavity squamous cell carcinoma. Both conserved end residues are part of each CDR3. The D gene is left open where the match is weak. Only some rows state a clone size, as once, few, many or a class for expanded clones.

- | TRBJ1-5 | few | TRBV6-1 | CASSVGGQPQHF | TGTGCCAGCAGTGTAGGGGGTCAGCCCCAGCATTTT
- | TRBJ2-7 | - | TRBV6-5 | CASRRDGSSYEQYF | TGTGCCAGCAGAAGAGACGGAAGCTCCTACGAGCAGTACTTC
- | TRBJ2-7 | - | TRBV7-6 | CASSFGQTYEQYF | TGTGCCAGCAGCTTCGGACAGACCTACGAGCAGTACTTC
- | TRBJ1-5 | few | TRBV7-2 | CASSLDRKPQHF | TGTGCCAGCAGCTTAGACAGGAAGCCCCAGCATTTT
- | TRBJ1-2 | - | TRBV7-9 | CASSLGLAGNYGYTF | TGTGCCAGCAGCTTAGGATTAGCGGGAAACTATGGCTACACCTTC
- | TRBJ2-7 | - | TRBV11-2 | CASSLHSAGRTYEQYF | TGTGCCAGCAGCTTACACTCTGCGGGGCGGACCTACGAGCAGTACTTC
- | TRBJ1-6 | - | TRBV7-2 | CASSLYSPLHF | TGTGCCAGCAGCTTATATTCACCCCTCCACTTT
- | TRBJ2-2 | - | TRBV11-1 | CASSLGADTGELFF | TGTGCCAGCAGCTTAGGGGCGGACACCGGGGAGCTGTTTTTT
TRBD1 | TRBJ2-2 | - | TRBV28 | CASWDRNTGELFF | TGTGCCAGCTGGGACAGAAACACCGGGGAGCTGTTTTTT
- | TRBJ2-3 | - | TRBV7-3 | CASSLVEQGFSPDTQYF | TGTGCCAGCAGCCTCGTGGAACAGGGATTCTCACCAGATACGCAGTATTTT
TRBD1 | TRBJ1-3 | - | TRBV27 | CASSLAGTGRSSGNTIYF | TGTGCCAGCAGTTTAGCCGGGACAGGAAGATCCTCTGGAAACACCATATATTTT
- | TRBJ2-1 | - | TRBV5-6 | CASSPTRNEQFF | TGTGCCAGCAGCCCCACTCGGAATGAGCAGTTCTTC
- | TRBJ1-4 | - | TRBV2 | CASSLGRGKLFF | TGTGCCAGCAGTTTGGGCAGGGGAAAACTGTTTTTT
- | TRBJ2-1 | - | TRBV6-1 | CASMMDSYNEQFF | TGTGCCAGCATGATGGACAGTTACAATGAGCAGTTCTTC
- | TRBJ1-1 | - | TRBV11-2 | CASSLRTDAFF | TGTGCCAGCAGCCTCCGGACGGACGCTTTCTTT
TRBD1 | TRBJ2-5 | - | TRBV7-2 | CASKIWDREETQYF | TGTGCCAGCAAGATATGGGACAGGGAAGAGACCCAGTACTTC
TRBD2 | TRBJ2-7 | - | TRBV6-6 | CASKGTSGAGSYEQYF | TGTGCCAGCAAGGGGACTAGCGGTGCCGGCTCCTACGAGCAGTACTTC
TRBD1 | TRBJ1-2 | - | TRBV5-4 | CASRSPGQGYGYTF | TGTGCCAGCAGGTCGCCCGGACAGGGCTATGGCTACACCTTC
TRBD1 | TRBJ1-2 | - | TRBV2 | CASSPRDRSQPADDYTF | TGTGCCAGCAGCCCCCGGGACAGGAGTCAGCCCGCCGATGACTACACCTTC
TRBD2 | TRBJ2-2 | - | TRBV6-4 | CARGEGSNTGELFF | TGTGCCAGGGGGGAGGGGTCGAACACCGGGGAGCTGTTTTTT
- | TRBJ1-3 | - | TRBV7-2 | CASSVRAGSGNTIYF | TGTGCCAGCAGCGTCCGGGCCGGCTCTGGAAACACCATATATTTT
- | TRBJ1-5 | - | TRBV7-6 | CASSLGSATPRQPQHF | TGTGCCAGCAGCTTAGGCTCTGCCACTCCAAGACAGCCCCAGCATTTT
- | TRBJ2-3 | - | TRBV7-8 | CASSLASGPSTDTQYF | TGTGCCAGCAGCTTAGCGAGCGGTCCCTCCACAGATACGCAGTATTTT
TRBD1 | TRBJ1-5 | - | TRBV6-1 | CASLFRQGRQPQHF | TGTGCCAGCCTCTTCCGACAGGGGAGGCAGCCCCAGCATTTT
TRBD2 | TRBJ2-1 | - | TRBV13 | CASSLRLAGGPWHEQFF | TGTGCCAGCAGCTTAAGGCTAGCGGGGGGGCCATGGCATGAGCAGTTCTTC
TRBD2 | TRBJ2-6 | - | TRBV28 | CASSAGGSGANVLTF | TGTGCCAGCAGCGCGGGGGGTTCTGGGGCCAACGTCCTGACTTTC
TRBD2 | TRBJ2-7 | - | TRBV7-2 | CASSPQRGAGYEQYF | TGTGCCAGCAGCCCCCAGCGGGGGGCGGGTTACGAGCAGTACTTC
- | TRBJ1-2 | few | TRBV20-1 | CSANGLYGYTF | TGCAGTGCTAATGGTCTCTATGGCTACACCTTC
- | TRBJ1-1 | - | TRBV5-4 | CASSVTGRGDEAFF | TGTGCCAGCAGCGTAACCGGACGTGGTGATGAAGCTTTCTTT
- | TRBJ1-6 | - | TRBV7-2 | CASSLKATNSPLHF | TGTGCCAGCAGCTTAAAAGCCACTAATTCACCCCTCCACTTT
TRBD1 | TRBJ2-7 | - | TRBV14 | CASSQSRGLSYEQYF | TGTGCCAGCAGCCAAAGTAGGGGGCTGTCCTACGAGCAGTACTTC
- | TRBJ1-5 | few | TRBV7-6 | CASSLEADGVGQPQHF | TGTGCCAGCAGCTTAGAAGCGGATGGTGTCGGACAGCCCCAGCATTTT
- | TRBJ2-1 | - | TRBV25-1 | CASSGAGSNNEQFF | TGTGCCAGCAGTGGGGCGGGTTCTAACAATGAGCAGTTCTTC
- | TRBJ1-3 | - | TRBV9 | CASSPSGVSGNTIYF | TGTGCCAGCAGCCCCTCCGGGGTCTCTGGAAACACCATATATTTT
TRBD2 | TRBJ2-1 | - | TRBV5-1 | CASSPGGGISYNEQFF | TGCGCCAGCAGCCCCGGCGGGGGAATCTCCTACAATGAGCAGTTCTTC
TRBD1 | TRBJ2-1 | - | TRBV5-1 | CASSFNGQASTRNEQFF | TGCGCCAGCAGCTTCAACGGACAGGCCTCCACGAGGAATGAGCAGTTCTTC
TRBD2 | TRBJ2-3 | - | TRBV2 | CASSDVAGTDTQYF | TGTGCCAGCAGTGATGTAGCGGGAACAGATACGCAGTATTTT
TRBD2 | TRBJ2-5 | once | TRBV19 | CALPQGTSGGSRHEETQYF | TGTGCACTACCCCAGGGAACTAGCGGGGGGTCCAGGCACGAAGAGACCCAGTACTTC
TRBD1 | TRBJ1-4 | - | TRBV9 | CASSAGQGDEKLFF | TGTGCCAGCAGCGCGGGACAGGGGGATGAAAAACTGTTTTTT
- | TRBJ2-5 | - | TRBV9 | CASSPSGRPQETQYF | TGTGCCAGCAGCCCTTCGGGGCGGCCGCAAGAGACCCAGTACTTC
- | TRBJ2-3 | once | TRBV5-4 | CASSLDRRGIDTQYF | TGTGCCAGCAGCTTGGACCGGAGGGGCATAGATACGCAGTATTTT
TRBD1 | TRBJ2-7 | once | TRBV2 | CASSEWGGTVSYEQYF | TGTGCCAGCAGTGAATGGGGTGGGACAGTCTCCTACGAGCAGTACTTC
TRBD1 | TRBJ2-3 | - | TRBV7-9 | CASSLQKGANPTDTQYF | TGTGCCAGCAGCCTGCAAAAGGGGGCGAACCCCACAGATACGCAGTATTTT
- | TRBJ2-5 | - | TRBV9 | CASSAGNLRQTQYF | TGTGCCAGCAGCGCAGGGAACCTCCGACAGACCCAGTACTTC
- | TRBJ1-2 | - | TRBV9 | CASSVEGRFYGYTF | TGTGCCAGCAGCGTAGAAGGCAGATTCTATGGCTACACCTTC